Listed below are T cell receptor beta chains from one sample, sequenced in a study of blood T cell repertoires in COVID-19. The method was immunoSEQ multiplex PCR; TCRdb's version includes in-frame clones alone and lacks a portion of them. In the table there are roughly 120,000 clones, 79% of which are singletons. The sequenced sample consisted of peripheral blood. These TCRs come from an elderly woman with acute or convalescent COVID-19. Both conserved end residues are part of each CDR3. The D gene is left open where the match is weak. A clone size is listed for some rows: how often the clone was seen (once, few, many), or a class if it is expanded.

j_gene	v_gene	d_gene	abundance	CDR3nt	CDR3aa
TRBJ2-7	TRBV6-5	NA	NA	TGTGCCAGCAGTTACTTGTGGGGAGATACCTACGAGCAGTACTTC	CASSYLWGDTYEQYF
TRBJ2-3	TRBV19	NA	NA	TGTGCCAGTAGTATAGCCACGGGGAGCACAGATACGCAGTATTTT	CASSIATGSTDTQYF
TRBJ2-1	TRBV11-3	NA	NA	TGTGCCAGCAGCTTAGGTAGGGGCAGCAATGAGCAGTTCTTC	CASSLGRGSNEQFF
TRBJ1-2	TRBV19	NA	NA	TGTGCCAGTAGTATGGCCGGGGAATATGGCTACACCTTC	CASSMAGEYGYTF
TRBJ1-2	TRBV10-1	NA	NA	TGCGCCAGCAGTGAGTCCCCGGGCCCCGGAGGATGGTATGGCTACACCTTC	CASSESPGPGGWYGYTF
TRBJ1-5	TRBV21-1	NA	once	TGTGCCAGCAGCTACAAGGTGGCAGGGCGAAGCAATCAGCCCCAGCATTTT	CASSYKVAGRSNQPQHF
TRBJ1-5	TRBV13	TRBD1	NA	TGTGCCAGCAGCTTAGGCCCGGGACAGAGTAGCAATCAGCCCCAGCATTTT	CASSLGPGQSSNQPQHF
TRBJ1-2	TRBV23-1	NA	NA	TGCGCCAGCAGTCAATCGAAGGGTCCAGGGCCTTACTATGGCTACACCTTC	CASSQSKGPGPYYGYTF
TRBJ1-2	TRBV6-2/TRBV6-3	TRBD1	NA	TGTGCCAGCAGTTTACAGGGGCCGTCTAGCTATGGCTACACCTTC	CASSLQGPSSYGYTF
TRBJ1-2	TRBV25-1	TRBD1	NA	TGTGCCAGCAGTGAAACAGGGGACTATGGCTACACCTTC	CASSETGDYGYTF
TRBJ1-1	TRBV6-5	NA	NA	TGTGCCAGCAGTTACTTGGGCAGGGAGGAGACTGAAGCTTTCTTT	CASSYLGREETEAFF
TRBJ2-1	TRBV4-2	NA	NA	TGTGCCAGCAGCCTGGGACTGCTAGACTCCTACAATGAGCAGTTCTTC	CASSLGLLDSYNEQFF
TRBJ1-5	TRBV6-1	NA	NA	TGTGCCAGCAGTGAAGCGGGGGGTCAATTCCAGCCCCAGCATTTT	CASSEAGGQFQPQHF
TRBJ1-5	TRBV2	TRBD1	NA	TGTGCCAGCAGTGAGGGACAGGCAGGTCTAAATCAGCCCCAGCATTTT	CASSEGQAGLNQPQHF
TRBJ2-1	TRBV18	NA	NA	TGTGCCAGCTCACCAAGGTTGGCTTCAGCGAGCTCCTACAATGAGCAGTTCTTC	CASSPRLASASSYNEQFF
TRBJ1-5	TRBV24-1	TRBD1	NA	TGTGCCGTACAGGGGGCGGGTCCCTATCAGCCCCAGCATTTT	CAVQGAGPYQPQHF
TRBJ1-5	TRBV28	NA	NA	TGTGCCAGCAGTCCCCCTAATCAGCCCCAGCATTTT	CASSPPNQPQHF
TRBJ1-4	TRBV24-1	NA	NA	TGTGCCACCAGTGATTTGACGCAGGGCGGTGAAAAACTGTTTTTT	CATSDLTQGGEKLFF
TRBJ1-6	TRBV4-2	NA	NA	TGTGCCAGCAGCCAAGATGCCGCGGGGGGCCTGCCCCTCCACTTT	CASSQDAAGGLPLHF
TRBJ1-6	TRBV7-2	TRBD1	NA	TGTGCCAGCAGGGGGACAGAAAATTCACCCCTCCACTTT	CASRGTENSPLHF
TRBJ2-5	TRBV10-2	NA	NA	TGCGCCAGCAGTATCTCCGGGGAGACCCAGTACTTC	CASSISGETQYF
TRBJ2-4	TRBV27	TRBD2	NA	TGTGCCAGCAGTTCCCGGGAGGGGGACATTCAGTACTTC	CASSSREGDIQYF